This T cell receptor (beta chain) was captured by sequencing in a study of T cell responses to AZD1222 COVID-19 vaccine (dated by TCRdb to the early 2020s). General notes on the study: A total of approximately 240 trial participants underwent TCR sequencing, of whom 200 to 220 received two doses of AZD1222 and 26 received two doses of the MenACWY control vaccine. Trial participants were enrolled by age into 18-55, 56-69 and 70-plus year subgroups, with around 150, 28 and 57 TCR-sequenced participants respectively.

Including cysteine and phenylalanine, the CDR3 has 17 amino acids. The DNA shown is the 51-base CDR3, in frame from base 1. CDR1 and CDR2 (SGHTA, FQGTGA) derive from the germline V gene. The junction carries 16 bases between V and J, which are trimmed by 0 bases and 2 bases respectively. This clone was counted a single time. No cognate antigen has been identified for it. The sample holds no much larger clone one base away, and base qualities are not on file. Results the study describes overall, beyond this receptor: CD4 TCRs associated with the vaccine covered the entire spike protein, and the dominant responses were in regions 160-218 and 743-854. No day 14 peak-response samples were available, so repertoires were characterized only after the peak T cell response. Conclusions about previously exposed vaccinees are limited, since just 5 to 7 AZD1222 recipients were seropositive for SARS-CoV-2 at baseline. Most participants were white British and females outnumbered males, and the authors suggested that clonal diversity may have been underestimated. After two AZD1222 doses, spike-specific TCR breadth and depth were significantly higher than at day 0 and than in MenACWY recipients. Nearly half of unique spike-specific TCRs reportedly recognized epitopes outside regions mutated in the B.1.351 and B.1.1.7 variants. The 56-69-year group was small, and its depth increase did not reach significance, likely because of low power.

Sample time point, as interpreted from the label and publication: about 28 days (+/-7) after the second vaccine dose. Because spike-specific TCR depth and breadth did not differ between the two schedules, AZD1222 recipients who got a second dose at roughly 4 weeks were pooled with those who got a second dose at roughly 12 weeks. Samples from vaccinated people were obtained from the UK trials COV001 and COV002, which included a single-blind randomized controlled phase 2/3 trial of AZD1222 (ChAdOx1 nCoV-19) in healthy adults. For TCRbeta chain sequencing, PBMC samples from trial participants were taken at day 0 and at day 28 after the second dose. The CDR3 regions of human TCRbeta chains were analyzed by immunosequencing. The authors processed their data as follows. TCRs in the repertoires were compared against a reference library of SARS-CoV-2-specific TCRs that had been generated with the MIRA antigen-specificity platform. Breadth was defined as the fraction of unique TCRs that were SARS-CoV-2-associated, and depth was defined as the fraction of total T cells that were SARS-CoV-2-associated. Using the MIRA data, every spike-specific TCR was mapped to the spike region that the TCR reacted to and assigned to either a CD4 or a CD8 class. Log10-transformed breadth and depth values were compared by one-way ANOVA with Sidak's multiple comparisons tests. Entries here come from immuneACCESS through TCRdb and include only in-frame sequences with V and J called. Some clones fail to appear in such tables; in the studies checked, an unresolved V gene covers under half of the shortfall, and the cause of the remainder is unknown. The V and J calls and the clone size are those of that table, but D and trimming were determined from the DNA. This sample has fewer than 140,000 clones in its table, and less than 95% of those were observed once. The ten largest clones capture approximately 8% of the sample.

This clonotype was obtained from an adult who received the AZD1222 COVID-19 vaccine. This receptor chain uses TRBV7-3 and TRBJ1-2; no D gene can be assigned with confidence. The starting material was peripheral blood, obtained 28 days after the second AZD1222 dose. The CDR3 region has the sequence CASSLTGSPSLNYGYTF. The nucleotides are TGTGCCAGCAGCTTAACGGGCAGTCCTTCGCTGAACTATGGCTACACCTTC. Beyond the CDR3, the reference TRBV7-3 and TRBJ1-2 genes provide the residues; the full variable domain reads: GAGVSQTPSNKVTEKGKYVELRCDPISGHTALYWYRQSLGQGPEFLIYFQGTGAADDSGLPNDRFFAVRPEGSVSTLKIQRTERGDSAVYLCASSLTGSPSLNYGYTFGSGTRLTVV.